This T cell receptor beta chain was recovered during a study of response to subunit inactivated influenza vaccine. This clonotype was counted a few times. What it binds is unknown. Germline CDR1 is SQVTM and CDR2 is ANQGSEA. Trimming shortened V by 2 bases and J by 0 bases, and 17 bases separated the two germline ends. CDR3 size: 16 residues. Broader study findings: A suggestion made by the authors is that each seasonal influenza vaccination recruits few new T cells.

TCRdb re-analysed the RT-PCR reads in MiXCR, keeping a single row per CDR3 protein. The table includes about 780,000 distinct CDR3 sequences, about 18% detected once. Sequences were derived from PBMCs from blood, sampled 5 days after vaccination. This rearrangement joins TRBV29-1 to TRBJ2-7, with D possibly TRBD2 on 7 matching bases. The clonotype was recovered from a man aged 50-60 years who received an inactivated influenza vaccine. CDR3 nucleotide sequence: TGCAGCGTTGAATGGGGGGGGCAGGGTCCCTCCTACGAGCAGTACTTC. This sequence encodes CSVEWGGQGPSYEQYF.